Listed below are T cell receptor beta chains from one sample, sequenced in a study of blood T cell repertoires in COVID-19. Here immunoSEQ multiplex PCR was the method, and the copy in TCRdb shows in-frame clones only, minus some. The table records 220,000 or so clones, approximately 78% of them present only once. The sample was peripheral blood. These TCRs come from a woman at least 80 years old with COVID-19, enrolled during active disease. Both conserved end residues are part of each CDR3. Clone size appears in some rows only: once, few, many, or a class for an expanded clone.

CDR3 | J | size | V
CASSHPGQGRTEAFF | TRBJ1-1 | few | TRBV4-1
CSADRANTEAFF | TRBJ1-1 | few | TRBV29-1
CASSLAGDNSPLHF | TRBJ1-6 | once | TRBV5-1
CAWSPGKTGSSYEQYF | TRBJ2-7 | - | TRBV30
CASSEWLGTGANYGYTF | TRBJ1-2 | once | TRBV6-1
CASNPNSNYGYTF | TRBJ1-2 | - | TRBV6-6
CASSVGTAVSPLHF | TRBJ1-6 | - | TRBV19
CASSYGGTGTQNGYTF | TRBJ1-2 | - | TRBV6-2/TRBV6-3
CASSQAQFYGYTF | TRBJ1-2 | - | TRBV4-3
CAISANRGPNTEAFF | TRBJ1-1 | many | TRBV10-3
CASSQSTRQGGEQYF | TRBJ2-7 | once | TRBV3-1/TRBV3-2
CASSDRGFYNEQFF | TRBJ2-1 | - | TRBV11-3
CASMLQGRGTDTQYF | TRBJ2-3 | - | TRBV6-5
CAISESGGSGNTIYF | TRBJ1-3 | - | TRBV10-3
CASSYGLAGGTEQYF | TRBJ2-7 | - | TRBV6-5
CASSPGDYGYTF | TRBJ1-2 | - | TRBV6-5
CASSLGRAGGKLFF | TRBJ1-4 | once | TRBV5-6
CASSLVRTVNSPLHF | TRBJ1-6 | - | TRBV27
CASSFGVNQPQHF | TRBJ1-5 | - | TRBV7-2
CATSREGDSPLHF | TRBJ1-6 | - | TRBV15
CASSHRRAVNEKLFF | TRBJ1-4 | - | TRBV3-1/TRBV3-2
CASKSNEQYF | TRBJ2-7 | - | TRBV11-3
CASSVRGRSETQYF | TRBJ2-5 | - | TRBV28
CASSVGLAGGGETQYF | TRBJ2-5 | - | TRBV11-2
CASQRERRGYTF | TRBJ1-2 | once | TRBV28
CASQQGALGDTQYF | TRBJ2-3 | once | TRBV27
CASSSTLQETQYF | TRBJ2-5 | few | TRBV7-9
CASRLERFYNEQFF | TRBJ2-1 | once | TRBV5-6
CASSFASGVYNEQFF | TRBJ2-1 | - | TRBV28
CASSYKQDYGYTF | TRBJ1-2 | - | TRBV6-2/TRBV6-3
CASSLSAASGGNSPLHF | TRBJ1-6 | - | TRBV28
CSASLIDGAFF | TRBJ1-1 | - | TRBV20-1
CASSIFGRGTEAFF | TRBJ1-1 | few | TRBV19
CASSPGGGLDSPLHF | TRBJ1-6 | - | TRBV7-2
CASSLGAAGELFF | TRBJ2-2 | - | TRBV7-3
CASNLGGLGAFF | TRBJ1-1 | - | TRBV5-6
CASSPLSGGGGELFF | TRBJ2-2 | - | TRBV3-1/TRBV3-2
CASSQTDRADGYTF | TRBJ1-2 | few | TRBV4-2